This T cell receptor (beta chain) was captured in a study of T-cell reconstitution after alpha-beta-depleted transplantation in children. Preparation of the TCRbeta library used unique molecular identifiers. TCRdb ran MiXCR on the PCR reads and lists one entry per CDR3 protein. The data hold around 400,000 distinct CDR3 sequences, with 20% observed a single time. CDR1 and CDR2 (germline): SGHNT, YENEEA. The CDR3 sequence is 14 residues long. V was clipped by 6 bases and J by 5 bases; unmatched bases: 6. The receptor was derived from a human donor who donated a stem cell graft to a child with acute myeloid leukemia. Material: PBMCs from the stem cell graft donor, obtained from the stem cell graft. The V call is TRBV11-3, the J call TRBJ2-2, with 7 bases matching TRBD1. The CDR3 is CASRTGSGTGELFF. The CDR3 bases are TGTGCCAGCAGGACAGGGTCTGGAACCGGGGAGCTGTTTTTT.